A single sample gave rise to the 10 T cell receptor beta chains below, sequenced in a study of blood T cell repertoires in COVID-19. Assay used: immunoSEQ multiplex PCR; TCRdb lists only in-frame clones, some missing. The data show a few hundred thousand clones, over 85% seen once. The specimen was peripheral blood. These receptors came from a woman in her twenties or thirties with COVID-19, enrolled during active disease.

The chain links TRBV24-1 to TRBJ1-5; D is uncertain. The V end was cut by 3 bases, the J end by 3 bases, with 14 bases between. The CDR3 is 16 residues long. In germline, CDR1 is KGHDR, CDR2 SFDVKD. CDR3 residues: CATSDRNQVFNQPQHF. CDR3 DNA sequence: TGTGCCACCAGTGATAGAAACCAGGTCTTCAATCAGCCCCAGCATTTT.

The V gene is TRBV6-5, the J gene TRBJ2-7; D might be TRBD1 (5 bases). CDR3 length: 16 residues. Per the germline V gene, CDR1 is MNHEY and CDR2 is SVGAGI. V lost 2 bases and J 2 bases, leaving 16 bases between the germline ends. CDR3 sequence (DNA): TGTGCCAGCAGTTACCAACTCAGGGTAGGGGCCTACGAGCAGTACTTC. Translating it yields CASSYQLRVGAYEQYF.

The chain couples TRBV3-1 (or the pseudogene TRBV3-2) to TRBJ1-6; the D is unclear. The ends were cut back, 5 bases at V and 8 bases at J, with 10 bases in the middle. There are 13 residues in the CDR3. Germline lookup yields CDR1 LGHDT and CDR2 YNNKEL (reference sequence). The CDR3 DNA sequence: TGTGCCAGCAGCGCAGACTTATATTCACCCCTCCACTTT. As protein: CASSADLYSPLHF.

The chain couples TRBV7-2 to TRBJ2-1, with D unresolved. V was cut by 5 bases and J by 0 bases, with 11 bases left in between. CDR1 is SGHTA, CDR2 FQGNSA, per germline. The CDR3 consists of 15 residues. CDR3 sequence (DNA): TGTGCCAGCAGCCCCGCCGGGTTCTCCTACAATGAGCAGTTCTTC. It is translated as CASSPAGFSYNEQFF.

The chain combines TRBV5-5 with TRBJ1-2; D unclear. Germline CDR1 SGHKS, CDR2 YYEKEE (reference sequence). The CDR3 consists of 13 residues. V lost 1 base to trimming and J lost 8 bases, with 12 bases between them. CDR3: CASSLSGLGGYTF. CDR3 in DNA: TGTGCCAGCAGCTTGTCTGGACTGGGGGGCTACACCTTC. The full variable domain, in which reference TRBV5-5 and TRBJ1-2 provide the parts outside the CDR3, is DAGVTQSPTHLIKTRGQQVTLRCSPISGHKSVSWYQQVLGQGPQFIFQYYEKEERGRGNFPDRFSARQFPNYSSELNVNALLLGDSALYLCASSLSGLGGYTFGSGTRLTVV.

The rearrangement links TRBV28 to TRBJ1-5; D is possibly TRBD1 (6 bases). Germline loops: CDR1 MDHEN, CDR2 SYDVKM. CDR3 length: 14 residues. The V gene lost 5 bases and the J gene lost 9 bases, with 17 bases spanning the gap. CDR3 amino acids: CASSPDRLGRPQHF. CDR3 DNA sequence: TGTGCCAGCAGTCCGGACAGACTGGGGCGGCCCCAGCATTTT.

The chain joins TRBV5-1 to TRBJ1-4, with D uncertain. Germline V lookup: CDR1 SGHRS, CDR2 YFSETQ. V was cut by 4 bases and J by 0 bases, with 10 bases left in between. The CDR3 covers 15 residues. The CDR3 loop reads CASSADGTTNEKLFF. DNA for the CDR3: TGCGCCAGCAGCGCTGACGGGACAACTAATGAAAAACTGTTTTTT.

The V call is TRBV7-8, the J call TRBJ1-4; no clear D gene. Germline values: CDR1 SGHVS, CDR2 FQNEAQ. CDR3 length: 14 amino acids. Between the trimmed V and J ends, which lost 5 bases and 7 bases, there was a span of 14 bases. DNA for the CDR3: TGTGCCAGCAGCCAAACGGGGAATGGTGAAAAACTGTTTTTT. Its translation is CASSQTGNGEKLFF.

CDR3 coding DNA: TGCGCCAGCAGCCAAGGAATGGCGGGACTCAATCAGCCCCAGCATTTT. Residues: CASSQGMAGLNQPQHF. V is TRBV4-1 and J is TRBJ1-5; weak D call: TRBD1 (5 bases). The CDR3 covers 16 residues. Deletions cut 1 base from V and 3 bases from J, with 13 bases between. Germline V gene sequence: CDR1 MGHRA, CDR2 YSYEKL.

The chain carries TRBV5-5 and TRBJ2-2; 7 bases are a match to TRBD1. This CDR3 has 15 amino acids. The ends lost 3 bases at V and 4 bases at J; junction bases unmatched: 6. CDR1 is SGHKS and CDR2 is YYEKEE in the germline V gene (reference sequence). In DNA form, the CDR3 reads TGTGCCAGCAGCTCCGGACAGGAACCCACCGGGGAGCTGTTTTTT. This gives the protein CASSSGQEPTGELFF.